These T cell receptor beta chains were read from a single sample in a study of cytomegalovirus exposure and HLA in healthy donors. Measured with immunoSEQ multiplex PCR; TCRdb has only the in-frame clones, and not every one. Among 95,000 to 100,000 clones listed, 60% to 80% were seen once. The sample was PBMCs. These receptors were obtained from a female donor in good health and CMV-seronegative. CDR3s include the opening cysteine and the closing phenylalanine or tryptophan. The D gene is left open where the match is weak. Some rows mark clone size as missing; the rest say once, few, many or name a class of expanded clone.

v_call: TRBV18
d_call: TRBD2
clone_size: .
j_call: TRBJ2-3
cdr3_aa: CASSPRVSGGPGADTQYF
cdr3_nt: TGTGCCAGCTCACCACGGGTTAGCGGGGGCCCCGGGGCAGATACGCAGTATTTT

v_call: TRBV19
d_call: .
clone_size: .
j_call: TRBJ2-1
cdr3_aa: CASSPRLPSSYNEQFF
cdr3_nt: TGTGCCAGTAGTCCGCGGCTACCAAGCTCCTACAATGAGCAGTTCTTC

v_call: TRBV11-2
d_call: .
clone_size: .
j_call: TRBJ1-1
cdr3_aa: CASSLRVGNTEAFF
cdr3_nt: TGTGCCAGCAGCTTACGGGTAGGGAACACTGAAGCTTTCTTT

v_call: TRBV15
d_call: .
clone_size: .
j_call: TRBJ2-5
cdr3_aa: CATSRTGETQYF
cdr3_nt: TGTGCCACCAGCAGGACCGGGGAGACCCAGTACTTC

v_call: TRBV7-9
d_call: .
clone_size: .
j_call: TRBJ1-2
cdr3_aa: CSSSLVEWRRRGYTF
cdr3_nt: TGTTCCAGCAGCTTAGTAGAGTGGAGAAGACGGGGCTACACCTTC

v_call: TRBV19
d_call: TRBD1
clone_size: once
j_call: TRBJ1-1
cdr3_aa: CASSGGQGASTEAFF
cdr3_nt: TGTGCCAGTAGTGGAGGACAGGGGGCAAGCACTGAAGCTTTCTTT

v_call: TRBV28
d_call: .
clone_size: few
j_call: TRBJ2-7
cdr3_aa: CASSFSSYRGEQYF
cdr3_nt: TGTGCCAGCAGTTTTTCCTCTTATAGGGGTGAGCAGTACTTC

v_call: TRBV7-2
d_call: .
clone_size: once
j_call: TRBJ2-7
cdr3_aa: CASSLSRDTYEQYF
cdr3_nt: TGTGCCAGCAGTTTGTCCAGGGACACCTACGAGCAGTACTTC

v_call: TRBV19
d_call: .
clone_size: .
j_call: TRBJ1-1
cdr3_aa: CASSIGAGSATEAFF
cdr3_nt: TGTGCCAGTAGTATAGGGGCAGGGTCGGCCACTGAAGCTTTCTTT

v_call: TRBV4-3
d_call: .
clone_size: once
j_call: TRBJ2-5
cdr3_aa: CASSQEWGRGETQYF
cdr3_nt: TGCGCCAGCAGCCAAGAATGGGGAAGGGGAGAGACCCAGTACTTC

v_call: TRBV5-1
d_call: .
clone_size: .
j_call: TRBJ1-1
cdr3_aa: CASSSTREGTEAFF
cdr3_nt: TGCGCCAGCAGCTCCACCCGGGAGGGGACTGAAGCTTTCTTT

v_call: TRBV5-1
d_call: TRBD1
clone_size: .
j_call: TRBJ1-1
cdr3_aa: CASSYQGARGAFF
cdr3_nt: TGCGCCAGCAGTTACCAGGGGGCGCGAGGGGCTTTCTTT

v_call: TRBV7-3
d_call: .
clone_size: .
j_call: TRBJ2-1
cdr3_aa: CASSSGYDAYNEQFF
cdr3_nt: TGTGCCAGCAGCTCAGGGTACGACGCCTACAATGAGCAGTTCTTC

v_call: TRBV5-1
d_call: TRBD1
clone_size: .
j_call: TRBJ2-1
cdr3_aa: CASSYRDRGNEQFF
cdr3_nt: TGCGCCAGCAGCTACCGGGACAGGGGCAATGAGCAGTTCTTC

v_call: TRBV6-1
d_call: .
clone_size: once
j_call: TRBJ2-7
cdr3_aa: CASSLTDSYEQYF
cdr3_nt: TGTGCCAGCAGTTTGACAGATTCCTACGAGCAGTACTTC

v_call: TRBV2
d_call: TRBD2
clone_size: .
j_call: TRBJ2-3
cdr3_aa: CASSTRGVMTDTQYF
cdr3_nt: TGTGCCAGCTCGACGCGGGGGGTAATGACAGATACGCAGTATTTT

v_call: TRBV7-8
d_call: TRBD1
clone_size: .
j_call: TRBJ1-1
cdr3_aa: CASSLGTGMNTEAFF
cdr3_nt: TGTGCCAGCAGCTTAGGGACAGGGATGAACACTGAAGCTTTCTTT

v_call: TRBV28
d_call: TRBD2
clone_size: .
j_call: TRBJ2-3
cdr3_aa: CASSLGLAGRTDTQYF
cdr3_nt: TGTGCCAGCAGTTTAGGGCTAGCGGGACGCACAGATACGCAGTATTTT

v_call: TRBV19
d_call: TRBD1
clone_size: once
j_call: TRBJ1-2
cdr3_aa: CASTTGNNGYTF
cdr3_nt: TGTGCCAGCACGACAGGGAACAATGGCTACACCTTC

v_call: TRBV2
d_call: TRBD1
clone_size: .
j_call: TRBJ1-5
cdr3_aa: CASSRQGANNQPQHF
cdr3_nt: TGTGCCAGCAGCCGACAGGGGGCAAACAATCAGCCCCAGCATTTT

v_call: TRBV9
d_call: TRBD2
clone_size: .
j_call: TRBJ2-3
cdr3_aa: CASSVVGLAGEGTDTQYF
cdr3_nt: TGTGCCAGCAGCGTAGTTGGACTAGCGGGAGAAGGCACAGATACGCAGTATTTT

v_call: TRBV7-8
d_call: TRBD2
clone_size: .
j_call: TRBJ2-3
cdr3_aa: CASSFQPPTSGGTDTQYF
cdr3_nt: TGTGCCAGCAGCTTCCAACCACCGACTAGCGGGGGCACAGATACGCAGTATTTT

v_call: TRBV7-8
d_call: .
clone_size: once
j_call: TRBJ1-2
cdr3_aa: CASSTEWNYGYTF
cdr3_nt: TGTGCCAGCAGTACTGAGTGGAACTATGGCTACACCTTC

v_call: TRBV18
d_call: TRBD1
clone_size: few
j_call: TRBJ1-5
cdr3_aa: CASSWDRHDQPQHF
cdr3_nt: TGTGCCAGCTCATGGGACAGACACGATCAGCCCCAGCATTTT

v_call: TRBV5-1
d_call: TRBD1
clone_size: .
j_call: TRBJ2-2
cdr3_aa: CASRTIPGQGVTGELFF
cdr3_nt: TGCGCCAGCAGAACCATACCGGGACAGGGGGTAACCGGGGAGCTGTTTTTT

v_call: TRBV27
d_call: .
clone_size: .
j_call: TRBJ1-4
cdr3_aa: CASTVTGLGRNEKLFF
cdr3_nt: TGTGCCAGCACCGTTACGGGACTGGGCCGGAATGAAAAACTGTTTTTT

v_call: TRBV2
d_call: TRBD2
clone_size: .
j_call: TRBJ2-1
cdr3_aa: CASRTGTSGYNEQFF
cdr3_nt: TGTGCCAGCAGGACCGGGACTAGCGGTTACAATGAGCAGTTCTTC

v_call: TRBV10-1
d_call: TRBD1
clone_size: .
j_call: TRBJ2-7
cdr3_aa: CASIEAGTGLAYEQYF
cdr3_nt: TGCGCCAGCATTGAAGCCGGGACAGGTCTTGCCTACGAGCAGTACTTC

v_call: TRBV20-1
d_call: .
clone_size: .
j_call: TRBJ2-7
cdr3_aa: CSARRIYEQYF
cdr3_nt: TGCAGTGCTAGGAGGATCTACGAGCAGTACTTC

v_call: TRBV30
d_call: .
clone_size: .
j_call: TRBJ2-7
cdr3_aa: CAWRAGVSYEQYF
cdr3_nt: TGTGCCTGGAGAGCAGGGGTGTCCTACGAGCAGTACTTC

v_call: TRBV11-2
d_call: .
clone_size: .
j_call: TRBJ1-4
cdr3_aa: CASSLHKTTTNEKLFF
cdr3_nt: TGTGCCAGCAGCTTACATAAAACTACAACTAATGAAAAACTGTTTTTT